The 29 T cell receptor beta chains given below trace back to one sample, sequenced in a study of blood T cells in healthy people across ages. Together with a sample-barcoded 5' primer, a J-beta primer mix was included in a second PCR lasting about 6 to 11 cycles. TCRdb called the 5' RACE reads again in MiXCR, with one record for every CDR3 protein. The table lists 850,000 to 1,100,000 distinct CDR3 sequences, under 40% of them singletons. Sequences were obtained from blood. These receptors came from a man between 18 and 29 years old in good health.

The chain recombines TRBV4-1 with TRBJ1-1; D might be TRBD1 (6 bases). The V and J ends lost 0 bases and 4 bases respectively, with 15 bases between them. The length of the CDR3 is 16 residues. Germline CDR1 and CDR2: MGHRA and YSYEKL. For the CDR3, the DNA is TGCGCCAGCAGCCAAGATCTCGGGGGCAGTGGCACTGAAGCTTTCTTT. Protein product: CASSQDLGGSGTEAFF.

The chain is built from TRBV15 and TRBJ2-4; D unresolved. The ends were cut back, 0 bases at V and 0 bases at J, with 18 bases in the middle. Germline values: CDR1 LNHNV, CDR2 YYDKDF (reference sequence). The CDR3 covers 19 residues. The CDR3: CATSRDLSVRKLAKNIQYF. The CDR3 nucleotides are TGTGCCACCAGCAGAGATCTATCGGTCAGAAAACTAGCCAAAAACATTCAGTACTTC. Full variable domain (rest looked up from reference TRBV15 and TRBJ2-4): DAMVIQNPRYQVTQFGKPVTLSCSQTLNHNVMYWYQQKSSQAPKLLFHYYDKDFNNEADTPDNFQSRRPNTSFCFLDIRSPGLGDTAMYLCATSRDLSVRKLAKNIQYFGAGTRLSVL.

The genes are TRBV20-1 and TRBJ1-1; D gene ambiguous. Germline V CDR1 and CDR2: DFQATT, SNEGSKA (reference sequence). V lost 2 bases and J 5 bases, leaving 9 bases between the germline ends. This CDR3 is built from 12 residues. The CDR3 protein is CSARPMGTEAFF. The CDR3 nucleotides read TGCAGTGCTAGACCTATGGGGACTGAAGCTTTCTTT.

This sequence joins TRBV20-1 and TRBJ1-2, with unresolved D. CDR3 length: 15 amino acids. Germline V gene sequence: CDR1 DFQATT, CDR2 SNEGSKA (reference sequence). CDR3 residues: CSAPGLAGASYGYTF. CDR3 bases: TGCAGCGCCCCTGGATTGGCTGGCGCCTCCTATGGCTACACCTTC.

This clonotype was recorded a few times. J is TRBJ2-1 and V is TRBV3-1; no firm D call. Germline values: CDR1 LGHDT, CDR2 YNNKEL (reference sequence). V was clipped by 0 bases and J by 5 bases, with 8 bases between them. The CDR3 length is 14 residues. CDR3 residues: CASSQETDHNEQFF. The CDR3 coding sequence is TGTGCCAGCAGCCAAGAAACGGACCACAATGAGCAGTTCTTC.

Points on this clonotype: A much larger clone lies a single base off, so this may be a read error. No conserved phenylalanine or tryptophan is present at the end of the CDR3, so a read error is the likely explanation. This rearrangement joins TRBV6-5 to TRBJ2-1, with a weak D call TRBD2 (6 bases). The V and J ends lost 6 bases and 3 bases respectively, with 12 bases between them. CDR1 is MNHEY, CDR2 SVGAGI, per germline. The CDR3 is 14 amino acids. The DNA of the CDR3 is TGTGCCAGCAGGGAGGGTCAGGGCTACAATGAGCAGTTCTTA. Translated: CASREGQGYNEQFL.

The chain couples TRBV7-3 to TRBJ2-1; D gene uncertain. Germline values: CDR1 SGHTA, CDR2 FQGTGA. The CDR3 consists of 15 residues. V lost 1 base and J lost 4, with 11 bases in between. CDR3 protein: CASSLRVVGYNEQFF. The CDR3 DNA reads TGTGCCAGCAGCTTAAGGGTAGTAGGTTACAATGAGCAGTTCTTC.

This clonotype was seen repeatedly, ten times or more. This chain joins TRBV20-1 and TRBJ2-7, with D possibly called TRBD1 or TRBD2 (5 bases each). Between the trimmed V and J ends, which lost 3 bases and 1 base, there was a span of 10 bases. The CDR3 is 13 residues long. Germline V CDR1 and CDR2: DFQATT, SNEGSKA (reference sequence). The CDR3 protein is CSASYEGSYEQYF. The CDR3, as DNA: TGCAGTGCTAGCTACGAGGGGTCCTACGAGCAGTACTTC.

This clonotype has only a few counts. The chain couples TRBV20-1 to TRBJ2-7, with TRBD2 identical over 10 bases. CDR1 and CDR2 (germline): DFQATT, SNEGSKA (reference sequence). The junction had 4 bases not matched to a gene; V was cut back by 2 bases and J by 0 bases. CDR3 length equals 15 residues. This CDR3 is CSARTLAGDSYEQYF. DNA of the CDR3: TGCAGTGCTAGAACTCTAGCGGGGGACTCCTACGAGCAGTACTTC.

V and J are TRBV5-4 and TRBJ2-3; D not certain. Germline V CDR1 and CDR2: SGHNT, YYREEE (reference sequence). The CDR3 is made up of 13 amino acids. V was trimmed by 8 bases and J by 2 bases, leaving 12 bases between them. The DNA for the CDR3 is TGTGCCAGGGCGAGTCACAACACAGATACGCAGTATTTT. Amino acid sequence: CARASHNTDTQYF.

This clonotype was counted between two and nine times. A much larger clone lies one base from this, so it may be a read error. In DNA form, the CDR3 reads TGTGCCAGCAGCTTCTCTCCCATCTCGGGAAGTGGAAACACCATATATTTT. This translates into CASSFSPISGSGNTIYF. This chain joins TRBV5-6 and TRBJ1-3, with unresolved D. The CDR3 runs 17 residues. Trimming stripped 2 bases from V and 3 bases from J, with 18 bases between. Per the germline V gene, CDR1 is SGHDT and CDR2 is YYEEEE.

The genes are TRBV2 and TRBJ1-4; 7 bases map to TRBD1. Per germline, CDR1 SNHLY and CDR2 FYNNEI. This CDR3 has 13 residues. V shed 6 bases and J 6 bases; nucleotides not matched to a gene: 4. The DNA of the CDR3 is TGTGCCAGCAGGAGCCAGGGGGATGAAAAACTGTTTTTT. Its translation: CASRSQGDEKLFF.

The chain is built from TRBV7-6 and TRBJ2-3; D not resolved. V was pared by 7 bases and J by 3 bases, with 17 bases between. The CDR3 runs to 15 residues. Germline values: CDR1 SGHVS, CDR2 FNYEAQ. The CDR3 DNA is TGTGCCAGCACCTCCCTGGAGCTGGGTACAGATACGCAGTATTTT. Residues: CASTSLELGTDTQYF.

V gene TRBV20-1 combines with J gene TRBJ2-1; the D is unclear. With 3 bases removed from V and 7 bases from J, the gap between germline ends came to 10 bases. This CDR3 is built from 12 residues. Per the germline V gene, CDR1 is DFQATT and CDR2 is SNEGSKA (reference sequence). CDR3 in DNA: TGCAGTGCTAGCGGAGCCGAAAATGAGCAGTTCTTC. Translated: CSASGAENEQFF.

J is TRBJ2-1 and V is TRBV6-5; TRBD1 or TRBD2 may be the D gene (6 bases each). Trimming shortened V by 5 bases and J by 2 bases, and 16 bases separated the two germline ends. CDR3 size: 16 residues. CDR1 is MNHEY and CDR2 is SVGAGI in the germline V gene. CDR3 DNA: TGTGCCAGCAGTAAGTCCGGGGGCCTCGCCTACAATGAGCAGTTCTTC. The encoded protein is CASSKSGGLAYNEQFF.

This clonotype appeared a few times. This chain links TRBV20-1 with TRBJ2-1; D assignment may be TRBD1 or TRBD2 (6 bases each). The CDR3 covers 12 residues. V was pared by 5 bases and J by 10 bases, with 15 bases between. Looked up from germline, CDR1 is DFQATT and CDR2 is SNEGSKA (reference sequence). In nucleotides, the CDR3 is TGCAGTGCTGGGGGGCTAGGTGGGGAGCAGTTCTTC. This codes for CSAGGLGGEQFF.

The chain has TRBV20-1 and TRBJ1-1; D remains ambiguous. Trimming removed 5 bases at V and 0 bases at J, with 10 bases between. The V gene's germline CDR1 is DFQATT and CDR2 SNEGSKA (reference sequence). The CDR3 is made up of 13 amino acids. The CDR3 nucleotides read TGCAGTGCTGACGACGGGATGAACACTGAAGCTTTCTTT. Its translation is CSADDGMNTEAFF.

The chain uses TRBV4-1 and TRBJ2-3; TRBD2 matches at 10 bases. The CDR3 has 17 amino acids. From germline, CDR1 is MGHRA and CDR2 YSYEKL. V lost 3 bases, J lost 2 bases, and 8 bases stayed unmatched. CDR3 region: CASSQHLAGVVTDTQYF. The DNA of the CDR3 is TGCGCCAGCAGCCAGCACCTAGCGGGGGTTGTCACAGATACGCAGTATTTT.

There are a few counts of this clonotype. This chain links TRBV2 with TRBJ2-4; no clear D. The CDR3 runs 12 residues. The germline CDR1 and CDR2 sequences are SNHLY and FYNNEI. V was pared by 4 bases and J by 15 bases, with 16 bases between. The CDR3 DNA reads as TGTGCCAGCAGTGTTGTCGGCATGGTTGCGTACTTC. It specifies CASSVVGMVAYF.

This chain joins TRBV4-2 and TRBJ2-3; perhaps D is TRBD1 or TRBD2 (5 bases each). The CDR3 extends over 13 amino acids. Germline V gene sequence: CDR1 LGHNA, CDR2 YNFKEQ. V was pared by 5 bases and J by 5 bases, with 11 bases between. The CDR3 coding sequence is TGTGCCAGCAGCGGGGGTGGGGTAGATACGCAGTATTTT. Its translation: CASSGGGVDTQYF.

This clonotype was seen more than once but under ten times. The chain recombines TRBV27 with TRBJ1-6, with 10 nucleotides matching TRBD1. V shed 3 bases, J shed 7 bases, and the junction held 6 bases outside the gene matches. The CDR3 extends over 16 amino acids. CDR1 and CDR2 from the germline V gene are MNHEY and SMNVEV (reference sequence). The chain's CDR3 is CASSFRDRGMNSPLHF. CDR3 nucleotides: TGTGCCAGCAGTTTCCGGGACAGGGGAATGAATTCACCCCTCCACTTT.

The rearrangement joins TRBV7-2 to TRBJ2-7, with D tentatively TRBD1 (6 bases). This CDR3 region has 14 residues. V lost 5 bases, J lost 2 bases, and 13 bases lay in between. Germline lookup yields CDR1 SGHTA and CDR2 FQGNSA. CDR3 coding DNA: TGTGCCAGCAGCCGAACAGGGATCGCCTACGAGCAGTACTTC. It encodes CASSRTGIAYEQYF.

The CDR3 region is CASSLFHRDRGRREQFF. The CDR3 DNA reads TGTGCCAGCAGTTTATTCCACCGGGACAGGGGGCGCCGTGAGCAGTTCTTC. The chain has TRBV27 and TRBJ2-1, with 12 nucleotides matching TRBD1. The CDR3 runs to 17 residues. With 1 base clipped from V and 9 bases from J, the junction kept 10 bases outside the gene matches. Looked up from germline, CDR1 is MNHEY and CDR2 is SMNVEV (reference sequence).

This clonotype showed up just a few times. The CDR3 DNA reads as TGTGCCAGCAGTTACACTGGGCCCTCCTACGAGCAGTACTTC. Translation: CASSYTGPSYEQYF. The rearrangement links TRBV6-6 to TRBJ2-7; the D is unclear. V was clipped by 2 bases and J by 0 bases, with 8 bases between them. Germline CDR1 is MNHNY and CDR2 is SVGAGI (reference sequence). The CDR3 runs to 14 residues.

This clonotype was counted only a few times. The V and J genes are TRBV7-8 and TRBJ2-3; D tentatively fits TRBD1 or TRBD2 (5 bases each). V dropped 5 bases and J dropped 6 bases, with 15 bases sitting between them. This CDR3 has 14 amino acids. From germline, CDR1 is SGHVS and CDR2 FQNEAQ. For the CDR3, the DNA is TGTGCCAGCAGCCACGGGACCCAGTTCGATACGCAGTATTTT. It encodes CASSHGTQFDTQYF.

About this clonotype: Relative to the germline gene, one junction end is altered; a read error may explain this. V and J are TRBV6-5 and TRBJ2-7, with D hard to call. The length of the CDR3 is 12 residues. Germline assignment: CDR1 MNHEY and CDR2 SVGAGI. The CDR3, as DNA: TGTGCCATCAGTTCCACCCACTACGAGCAGTACTTC. Translating it yields CAISSTHYEQYF.

This clonotype was recorded a few times. V is TRBV20-1 and J is TRBJ1-2; D uncertain. V gave up 0 bases and J gave up 4 bases, with 12 bases separating them. Looked up from germline, CDR1 is DFQATT and CDR2 is SNEGSKA (reference sequence). The CDR3 runs 14 residues. The CDR3 spells CSARDPDPAYGYTF. The CDR3, as DNA: TGCAGTGCTAGAGATCCTGACCCAGCCTATGGCTACACCTTC.

The chain is built from TRBV6-6 and TRBJ2-3; D is unclear. V dropped 0 bases and J dropped 0 bases, with 4 bases sitting between them. Germline loops: CDR1 MNHNY, CDR2 SVGAGI (reference sequence). CDR3 length equals 14 residues. CDR3 sequence reads: CASSYSESTDTQYF. Written as DNA, the CDR3 is TGTGCCAGCAGTTACTCGGAGAGCACAGATACGCAGTATTTT.

This clonotype was found a few times. This CDR3 reads CASSHRTGPSSYNSPLHF. The CDR3 bases are TGTGCCAGCAGTCATCGGACAGGACCGAGCTCCTATAATTCACCCCTCCACTTT. The J gene is TRBJ1-6, the V gene TRBV6-2 or TRBV6-3; 7 bases match TRBD1. The CDR3 has 18 amino acids. Trimming took 5 bases from V and 0 from J; bases not matched to a gene: 10. CDR1 is MNHEY, CDR2 SVGEGT, per germline.